This entry lists 18 T cell receptor beta chains sequenced from one sample in a study of OX40 agonist ivuxolimab in advanced cancers. Libraries were prepared by immunoSEQ multiplex PCR; TCRdb keeps only in-frame clonotypes and omits some of them. The data show approximately 74,000 clones, with approximately 92% seen just once and about 0.51% held by the top ten. The sample in question was CD4+ or CD8+ T cells sorted from blood, obtained in a trial of the OX40 agonist ivuxolimab. The receptor set was obtained from an adult with an advanced solid tumor such as melanoma, head and neck, liver or kidney cancer.

This chain connects TRBV29-1 to TRBJ1-4; weak D call: TRBD1 (6 bases). This CDR3 has 14 amino acids. The V end was cut by 4 bases, the J end by 1 base, with 10 bases between. Germline CDR1 SQVTM, CDR2 ANQGSEA. The CDR3 protein is CSVARGGTNEKLFF. DNA of the CDR3: TGCAGCGTTGCCAGGGGCGGAACTAATGAAAAACTGTTTTTT.

The gene calls are TRBV6-1 and TRBJ1-5; D possibly corresponds to TRBD1 (6 bases). CDR3 length equals 15 residues. V lost 3 bases and J 2 bases, leaving 11 bases between the germline ends. Germline loops: CDR1 MNHNS, CDR2 SASEGT. The CDR3 DNA reads as TGTGCCAGCAGTGACGCTTGGACAGGCAATCAGCCCCAGCATTTT. Protein sequence: CASSDAWTGNQPQHF.

The chain employs TRBV5-1 and TRBJ1-3; D perhaps matches TRBD1 (5 bases). This CDR3 has 17 residues. Trimming stripped 1 base from V and 1 base from J, with 15 bases between. Germline V gene sequence: CDR1 SGHRS, CDR2 YFSETQ. The CDR3 nucleotides read TGCGCCAGCAGCTTGTTGGGGGACCCCCGTTCTGGAAACACCATATATTTT. Translation: CASSLLGDPRSGNTIYF.

This chain uses TRBV29-1 with TRBJ2-5; 8 bases map to TRBD1. V shed 4 bases, J shed 5 bases, and the junction held 9 bases outside the gene matches. Germline V gives CDR1 SQVTM, CDR2 ANQGSEA. The CDR3 extends over 14 amino acids. The CDR3 DNA reads TGCAGCGTTGTCCAGGGGGCCCGCGGGGAGACCCAGTACTTC. Translating gives CSVVQGARGETQYF.

This sequence joins TRBV29-1 and TRBJ2-6, with D uncertain. The germline CDR1 and CDR2 sequences are SQVTM and ANQGSEA. CDR3 size: 12 residues. Trimming shortened V by 5 bases and J by 4 bases, and 6 bases separated the two germline ends. The CDR3 loop is CSVTAGANVLTF. DNA for the CDR3: TGCAGCGTTACAGCCGGGGCCAACGTCCTGACTTTC.

The genes are TRBV19 and TRBJ1-5; D unresolved. In germline, CDR1 is LNHDA, CDR2 SQIVND (reference sequence). V was shortened by 5 bases and J by 4 bases, with 9 bases between the two germline ends. The CDR3 is made up of 13 amino acids. CDR3 loop: CASSGQINQPQHF. The CDR3 DNA sequence: TGTGCCAGTAGTGGGCAGATTAATCAGCCCCAGCATTTT.

This chain links TRBV19 with TRBJ2-7, with 8 bases fitting TRBD2. Trimming took 5 bases from V and 0 from J; bases not matched to a gene: 6. The CDR3 contains 15 residues. Germline CDR1 LNHDA, CDR2 SQIVND (reference sequence). CDR3: CASSYHSGDSYEQYF. For the CDR3, the DNA is TGTGCCAGTAGTTACCATAGCGGGGACTCCTACGAGCAGTACTTC.

The chain is built from TRBV6-5 and TRBJ1-5; TRBD1 might be the D (6 bases). Germline V CDR1 and CDR2: MNHEY, SVGAGI. The CDR3 totals 15 residues. Trimming pared 2 bases from V and 4 bases from J, leaving 12 bases between. The CDR3 DNA sequence: TGTGCCAGCAGTTACAGGGCAACAGGGAATCAGCCCCAGCATTTT. Translation: CASSYRATGNQPQHF.

The rearrangement uses TRBV10-3 and TRBJ2-7, with 8 positions matching TRBD1. Germline lookup yields CDR1 ENHRY and CDR2 SYGVKD. Trimming removed 10 bases from V and 3 bases from J; junction bases left unmatched: 11. CDR3 size: 14 residues. CDR3 in DNA: TGTGCCACCGCGATCGGACAGGGTGACTACGAGCAGTACTTC. This encodes CATAIGQGDYEQYF.

The CDR3 nucleotides are TGTGCCAGCAGTCGAGGCGGGACTAGTCAACAGTTCTTC. Translation gives CASSRGGTSQQFF. V is TRBV7-2 and J is TRBJ2-1, with 8 bases aligning to TRBD2. Trimming took 6 bases from V and 13 from J; bases not matched to a gene: 11. From germline, CDR1 is SGHTA and CDR2 FQGNSA. This CDR3 has 13 amino acids.

The chain combines TRBV7-2 with TRBJ1-2; 7 bases are a match to TRBD1. The V and J ends lost 1 base and 6 bases, in that order; junction bases with no gene match: 8. The CDR3 length is 15 residues. Germline CDR1 and CDR2: SGHTA and FQGNSA. DNA for the CDR3: TGTGCCAGCAGCTTAGGTGTCAGGGGGAGTCATGGCTACACCTTC. It encodes CASSLGVRGSHGYTF.

The V gene is TRBV27, the J gene TRBJ2-7, with a weak D call TRBD2 (6 bases). The germline V gene encodes CDR1 MNHEY and CDR2 SMNVEV (reference sequence). This CDR3 is 15 amino acids long. The ends were cut back, 5 bases at V and 2 bases at J, with 16 bases in the middle. The CDR3 reads CASSPLGGATYEQYF. DNA for the CDR3: TGTGCCAGCAGTCCCCTGGGCGGGGCTACCTACGAGCAGTACTTC.

Turning to this clone: The junction differs from germline at one of its ends, possibly a read error. V usage is TRBV4-1 and J usage is TRBJ2-2; possibly TRBD2 for D (6 bases). The germline CDR1 and CDR2 sequences are MGHRA and YSYEKL. This CDR3 spans 16 amino acids. As DNA, the CDR3 is TGCGCCAGCAGCCTATGGACGGGACTGAACACCGGGGAGCTGCTTTTT. Translation: CASSLWTGLNTGELLF.

V is TRBV9 and J is TRBJ2-7; TRBD2 aligns across 8 bases. J lost 7 bases, V lost 4 bases, and 7 bases had no gene match. Germline values: CDR1 SGDLS, CDR2 YYNGEE. This CDR3 has 13 amino acids. CDR3 amino acids: CASSPRGGREQYF. The CDR3 DNA is TGTGCCAGCAGCCCCCGGGGGGGGAGAGAGCAGTACTTC.

The rearrangement joins TRBV5-1 to TRBJ1-3; weak D call: TRBD1 (5 bases). Trimming took 4 bases from V and 5 from J, leaving 13 bases between them. This CDR3 contains 14 residues. Per the germline V gene, CDR1 is SGHRS and CDR2 is YFSETQ. The CDR3 region has the DNA TGCGCCAGCAGCCCAGGGACGGGAAGAAACACCATATATTTT. Residues: CASSPGTGRNTIYF.

This clone was seen a single time. The chain links TRBV5-4 to TRBJ2-7; the D gene could be TRBD1 or TRBD2 (5 bases each). The length of the CDR3 is 15 residues. Trimming stripped 2 bases from V and 3 bases from J, with 15 bases between. Per the germline V gene, CDR1 is SGHNT and CDR2 is YYREEE (reference sequence). The CDR3 sequence: CASSFAGTQHYEQYF. The CDR3 DNA is TGTGCCAGCAGCTTCGCCGGGACCCAACACTACGAGCAGTACTTC.

The J gene is TRBJ2-3, the V gene TRBV7-6; 7 nucleotides match TRBD1. Germline-derived CDR1 and CDR2 are SGHVS and FNYEAQ. This CDR3 has 15 amino acids. With V trimmed by 5 bases and J by 4 bases, 9 bases remained unmatched. The CDR3 DNA follows: TGTGCCAGCAGCCCTAGACAGGGCCAGGCAGATACGCAGTATTTT. Residues: CASSPRQGQADTQYF.

CDR3 sequence: CASSRQGSYNEQFF. The DNA for the CDR3 is TGTGCCAGCAGTAGGCAGGGATCCTACAATGAGCAGTTCTTC. V usage is TRBV27 and J usage is TRBJ2-1; D is perhaps TRBD1 (5 bases). V lost 5 bases to trimming and J lost 1 base, with 9 bases between them. Looked up from germline, CDR1 is MNHEY and CDR2 is SMNVEV (reference sequence). The CDR3 has 14 amino acids.